Given below is one TCR beta chain in context. The data stem from a study of shared T cell receptors in the human thymus. The germline CDR1 and CDR2 sequences are MNHEY and SVGAGI. CDR3 length: 14 residues. The V gene end was trimmed by 5 bases and the J gene end by 7 bases; junction bases not matched to a gene: 8. Generated by immunoSEQ multiplex PCR, the TCRdb table keeps only in-frame clones and is missing some. The data contain around 730,000 clones, roughly 88% of them singletons. The sample was also linked to a second study, of human thymus T cells. In that study: Thymic material originated from resections removed in the course of corrective heart surgery.

Sequences were obtained from thymocytes. This sequence originates from a girl under three years old with a congenital heart defect. The chain couples TRBV6-5 to TRBJ1-5; 7 positions match TRBD1. CDR3 sequence (DNA): TGTGCCAGCAGTACCCGACAGGGTGGACAGCCCCAGCATTTT. Translated: CASSTRQGGQPQHF.